This T cell receptor (beta chain) was recorded in a study of human T cells and chemical hapten exposure. Study in general: Skin of the upper inner arm, approximately 2 cm by approximately 2 cm, received 2% DPC for sensitization. 0.01% DPC was applied to the upper back in patch tests, which were read at 6 days.

This clonotype turned up a few times. Its matching antigen is unknown. Each CDR3 protein is one row after TCRdb ran MiXCR on the RACE reads. The sample yields about 100,000 distinct CDR3 sequences, 11% seen once. Study-wide points: Healthy people's immune response may differ from that of the donors, who had alopecia.

This CDR3 has 16 residues. Germline-derived CDR1 and CDR2 are LGHNA and YSLEER. V was pared by 0 bases and J by 3 bases, with 6 bases of the junction left unmatched. Time point indicated: patch test 2, 6 weeks after DPC sensitization. Treatment noted: therapeutic diphenylcyclopropenone sensitization with weekly scalp DPC. Unfractionated whole blood yielded total RNA. Sequencing was performed on whole blood, taken in connection with sensitization to the hapten diphenylcyclopropenone (DPC). The receptor comes from a woman in her thirties or forties with alopecia areata. Some clones in this sample may be carry-over from other donors' samples. The V gene is TRBV4-3, the J gene TRBJ2-7; TRBD2 matches at 9 bases. The CDR3 sequence is CASSQDWLAGSYEQYF. The CDR3 DNA is TGCGCCAGCAGCCAAGATTGGCTAGCGGGGAGCTACGAGCAGTACTTC.